Below are 24 T cell receptor beta chains sequenced from a single sample in a study of shared clonotypes between healthy human individuals. The table came from immunoSEQ multiplex PCR; TCRdb's copy has only in-frame clones and leaves some out. The table includes around 940,000 clones, less than 85% detected once. Sequencing was carried out using memory CD4+ T cells sorted from blood. Subset noted: CD45RA-negative fraction. Source of these receptors: a man aged 18 to 30 in good health.

J is TRBJ2-1 and V is TRBV2, with 11 bases aligning to TRBD2. Germline assignment: CDR1 SNHLY and CDR2 FYNNEI. V was pared by 6 bases and J by 7 bases, with 5 bases of the junction left unmatched. This CDR3 is built from 14 residues. In DNA, the CDR3 is TGTGCCAGCAGCGTAGCGGGAGGGCGGAATGAGCAGTTCTTC. Translated: CASSVAGGRNEQFF.

J is TRBJ2-7 and V is TRBV6-1; TRBD1 matches at 8 bases. The V gene's germline CDR1 is MNHNS and CDR2 SASEGT. Unmatched junction bases numbered 2, after V lost 4 bases and J lost 6 bases. The CDR3 covers 12 residues. CDR3 residues: CASSGDRSEQYF. The CDR3 nucleotides read TGTGCCAGCAGTGGGGACAGGAGCGAGCAGTACTTC.

Remarks on this clone: This CDR3 is also generated by other DNA sequences in the sample. J is TRBJ2-7 and V is TRBV30; D not certain. This CDR3 region has 11 residues. Trimming took off 3 bases at V and 4 bases at J, with 7 bases between the two ends. Germline V gene sequence: CDR1 GTSNPN, CDR2 SVGIG (reference sequence). The CDR3, as DNA: TGTGCCTGGAGCCCAGCATACGAGCAGTACTTC. Protein: CAWSPAYEQYF.

The CDR3 is CASSAMPGQGIEGYTF. DNA of the CDR3: TGCGCCAGCAGCGCTATGCCGGGACAGGGTATTGAGGGCTACACCTTC. J is TRBJ1-2 and V is TRBV5-1; 9 positions match TRBD1. CDR3 length: 16 residues. CDR1 is SGHRS, CDR2 YFSETQ, per germline. V lost 4 bases, J lost 8 bases, and 15 bases stayed unmatched.

J is TRBJ1-2 and V is TRBV30, with no clear D. This CDR3 has 12 residues. Trimming took 7 bases from V and 3 from J, leaving 12 bases between them. Germline CDR1 and CDR2: GTSNPN and SVGIG (reference sequence). CDR3 DNA sequence: TGTGCCTCCCCGTCTGAATACTATGGCTACACCTTC. Translated: CASPSEYYGYTF.

The chain links TRBV6-5 to TRBJ1-1, with no clear D. The CDR3 length is 15 residues. Trimming pared 0 bases from V and 1 base from J, leaving 9 bases between. Per the germline V gene, CDR1 is MNHEY and CDR2 is SVGAGI. CDR3 residues: CASSYSSRKNTEAFF. Here the CDR3 DNA reads TGTGCCAGCAGTTACTCGTCCAGGAAGAACACTGAAGCTTTCTTT.

The chain joins TRBV30 to TRBJ1-2; TRBD1 might be the D (5 bases). The CDR3 consists of 14 residues. V was cut by 0 bases and J by 7 bases, with 15 bases left in between. Germline-derived CDR1 and CDR2 are GTSNPN and SVGIG (reference sequence). The CDR3 loop reads CAWSVKGSPAGYTF. The CDR3 nucleotides are TGTGCCTGGAGTGTAAAGGGGAGCCCAGCTGGCTACACCTTC.

This sequence joins TRBV30 and TRBJ1-2; D is undetermined. Germline V lookup: CDR1 GTSNPN, CDR2 SVGIG (reference sequence). This CDR3 spans 15 amino acids. Trimming stripped 1 base from V and 1 base from J, with 13 bases between. DNA for the CDR3: TGTGCCTGGAGTGCAAACACCCGCCGTAACTATGGCTACACCTTC. This codes for CAWSANTRRNYGYTF.

V gene TRBV10-3 combines with J gene TRBJ2-1, with 8 bases fitting TRBD1. Germline V gene sequence: CDR1 ENHRY, CDR2 SYGVKD. The CDR3 contains 13 residues. Trimming cost V 5 bases and J 8 bases; bases outside gene matches: 5. The CDR3 loop is CAISRTGLDEQFF. In nucleotides, the CDR3 is TGTGCCATCAGTCGGACAGGGTTGGATGAGCAGTTCTTC.

This clone was seen a handful of times. The CDR3 nucleotides are TGCGCCAGCAGCTATGGACAGGGGATATACGAGCAGTACTTC. Translated: CASSYGQGIYEQYF. The chain couples TRBV4-3 to TRBJ2-7, with TRBD1 matching over 9 bases. Germline CDR1 LGHNA, CDR2 YSLEER. V lost 5 bases to trimming and J lost 4 bases; unmatched junction nucleotides: 6. CDR3 length: 14 residues.

The chain combines TRBV5-6 with TRBJ2-3; D remains unclear. Germline V gives CDR1 SGHDT, CDR2 YYEEEE. V lost 2 bases, J lost 0 bases, and 10 bases lay in between. The CDR3 has 15 residues. The CDR3: CASSLNLHSTDTQYF. The CDR3 bases are TGTGCCAGCAGCTTAAATCTCCACAGCACAGATACGCAGTATTTT.

This chain links TRBV19 with TRBJ1-2, with a weak D call TRBD1 (6 bases). This CDR3 contains 14 residues. The germline CDR1 and CDR2 sequences are LNHDA and SQIVND (reference sequence). V was pared by 3 bases and J by 4 bases, with 12 bases between. The CDR3 region has the DNA TGTGCCAGTAGTATGGGTCAGGGGACCTATGGCTACACCTTC. It is translated as CASSMGQGTYGYTF.

The rearrangement links TRBV28 to TRBJ2-7, with 11 bases aligning to TRBD1. Germline lookup yields CDR1 MDHEN and CDR2 SYDVKM. V trimming: 2 bases; J trimming: 5 bases; junction bases outside the gene matches: 8. The CDR3 extends over 16 amino acids. The CDR3 DNA follows: TGTGCCAGCAGTTTACTAGCGGGACAGGGGGTCCACGAGCAGTACTTC. Protein product: CASSLLAGQGVHEQYF.

This clone appeared a few times. The sample contains more than one DNA sequence encoding this CDR3. The chain links TRBV19 to TRBJ2-5; no firm D call. Germline V gives CDR1 LNHDA, CDR2 SQIVND (reference sequence). Trimming cost V 3 bases and J 3 bases, with 5 bases left between them. This CDR3 has 12 amino acids. The CDR3 nucleotides are TGTGCCAGTAGTATTTGGAAAGAGACCCAGTACTTC. It codes for CASSIWKETQYF.

Ten or more counts support this clone. This sequence joins TRBV2 and TRBJ1-5; no definite D call. Germline loops: CDR1 SNHLY, CDR2 FYNNEI. The CDR3 is 14 residues long. Between the trimmed V and J ends, which lost 2 bases and 1 base, there was a span of 6 bases. This CDR3 reads CASSERVSNQPQHF. CDR3 DNA: TGTGCCAGCAGTGAAAGAGTCAGCAATCAGCCCCAGCATTTT.

A remark on this clone: The germline gene is not matched at one end of the junction; a read error may be the cause. The chain uses TRBV7-7 and TRBJ2-5; D call uncertain. The CDR3 totals 14 residues. CDR1 is SSHAT and CDR2 is FNYEAQ in the germline V gene (reference sequence). The CDR3 sequence: CASSLSLTQETQYF. CDR3 nucleotides: TGTGCTAGCAGCTTAAGTCTTACTCAAGAGACCCAGTACTTC.

This sequence joins TRBV30 and TRBJ1-2; 7 bases are shared with TRBD1. Germline CDR1 and CDR2: GTSNPN and SVGIG (reference sequence). This CDR3 region has 14 residues. The V gene end was trimmed by 3 bases and the J gene end by 4 bases; junction bases not matched to a gene: 8. CDR3 loop: CAWSAGQTTYGYTF. DNA for the CDR3: TGTGCCTGGAGCGCGGGACAGACCACCTATGGCTACACCTTC.

The chain carries TRBV2 and TRBJ1-4; a weak D match, TRBD1 (6 bases). The ends were cut back, 6 bases at V and 7 bases at J, with 12 bases in the middle. Germline values: CDR1 SNHLY, CDR2 FYNNEI. The CDR3 runs 13 residues. In DNA, the CDR3 is TGTGCCAGCAGCAGGGGAAGGGGTGAAAAACTGTTTTTT. Translated: CASSRGRGEKLFF.

The chain combines TRBV5-1 with TRBJ1-3; TRBD1 matches at 12 bases. Germline lookup yields CDR1 SGHRS and CDR2 YFSETQ. V was pared by 4 bases and J by 2 bases, with 10 bases of the junction left unmatched. The CDR3 is made up of 18 amino acids. The CDR3 loop reads CASSLGTGGNRAGNTIYF. In DNA, the CDR3 is TGCGCCAGCAGCCTGGGGACAGGGGGCAATCGTGCTGGAAACACCATATATTTT.

The chain carries TRBV19 and TRBJ2-1; unclear D gene. CDR3 length: 16 amino acids. Germline CDR1 reads LNHDA; CDR2 reads SQIVND (reference sequence). Trimming removed 4 bases from V and 6 bases from J, with 19 bases in between. The CDR3 loop is CASSTGPMGLFNEQFF. The CDR3 nucleotides read TGTGCCAGTAGTACCGGACCGATGGGCCTGTTCAATGAGCAGTTCTTC.

The chain carries TRBV9 and TRBJ2-2, with 8 bases matching TRBD2. Trimming removed 1 base from V and 1 base from J; junction bases left unmatched: 3. The CDR3 is 16 amino acids. The germline CDR1 and CDR2 sequences are SGDLS and YYNGEE. CDR3 nucleotide sequence: TGTGCCAGCAGCGTATCGAGCGGGAGGAACACCGGGGAGCTGTTTTTT. This translates into CASSVSSGRNTGELFF.

The rearrangement uses TRBV30 and TRBJ2-1, with TRBD2 matching over 9 bases. The germline CDR1 and CDR2 sequences are GTSNPN and SVGIG (reference sequence). CDR3 length: 14 amino acids. Germline trimming cut 3 bases from V and 8 bases from J; bases unmatched to any gene: 8. This CDR3 reads CAWRKAGGPHEQFF. DNA of the CDR3: TGTGCCTGGAGAAAAGCGGGGGGCCCCCATGAGCAGTTCTTC.

The V and J genes are TRBV7-6 and TRBJ2-1; perhaps TRBD2 as D (7 bases). Looked up from germline, CDR1 is SGHVS and CDR2 is FNYEAQ. This CDR3 region has 16 residues. The V and J ends lost 6 bases and 2 bases respectively, with 17 bases between them. CDR3 protein: CASSKGGDGPYNEQFF. The CDR3 region has the DNA TGTGCCAGCAGTAAAGGGGGGGACGGACCCTACAATGAGCAGTTCTTC.

CDR3 sequence (DNA): TGTGCCAGCAGCTTATACAGGCAAGAGACCCAGTACTTC. This encodes CASSLYRQETQYF. The V and J genes are TRBV11-2 and TRBJ2-5, with a possible D match to TRBD1 (5 bases). CDR3 length equals 13 residues. Germline V gene data show CDR1 as SGHAT and CDR2 as FQNNGV. Deletions cut 2 bases from V and 2 bases from J, with 6 bases between.